A single sample gave rise to the 8 T cell receptor beta chains below, sequenced in a study of blood T cell repertoires in COVID-19. This table comes from immunoSEQ multiplex PCR, and its TCRdb copy is limited to in-frame clones, with some not included. The top ten hold around 12% of the sample, which has roughly 190,000 clones, 65% to 80% seen once. The sample taken for sequencing was peripheral blood. Source of these receptors: a woman aged 50 to 65 with acute or convalescent COVID-19.

The chain has TRBV11-3 and TRBJ2-7; D may be TRBD1 (6 bases). The V end was cut by 0 bases, the J end by 6 bases, with 9 bases between. The CDR3 extends over 13 amino acids. Germline V gives CDR1 SGHNT, CDR2 YENEEA. The CDR3 is CASSLDTRGEQYF. CDR3 in DNA: TGTGCCAGCAGCTTAGATACCAGGGGCGAGCAGTACTTC. The whole variable domain, filled in from reference TRBV11-3 and TRBJ2-7, reads EAGVVQSPRYKIIEKKQPVAFWCNPISGHNTLYWYLQNLGQGPELLIRYENEEAVDDSQLPKDRFSAERLKGVDSTLKIQPAELGDSAVYLCASSLDTRGEQYFGPGTRLTVT.

This clone was seen just once. The J gene is TRBJ1-6, the V gene TRBV5-1; 7 bases match TRBD1. J gave up 7 bases and V 0 bases, and 1 base lay outside the gene matches. CDR1 and CDR2 from the germline V gene are SGHRS and YFSETQ. The CDR3 sequence is 14 residues long. This CDR3 is CASSLEGANSPLHF. The CDR3 DNA is TGCGCCAGCAGCTTGGAGGGGGCAAATTCACCCCTCCACTTT.

This chain joins TRBV7-2 and TRBJ2-7, with a possible D match to TRBD2 (5 bases). The germline V and J ends were trimmed by 3 bases and 2 bases, with 11 bases remaining between them. Germline values: CDR1 SGHTA, CDR2 FQGNSA. CDR3 length: 14 amino acids. CDR3 sequence (DNA): TGTGCCAGCAGCTTGGACTCCCTAACCTACGAGCAGTACTTC. Amino acids: CASSLDSLTYEQYF.

The chain links TRBV6-1 to TRBJ1-2; D may be TRBD1 (5 bases). The germline V gene has CDR1 MNHNS and CDR2 SASEGT. The CDR3 contains 14 residues. Trimming cost V 3 bases and J 8 bases, with 16 bases left between them. The CDR3 coding sequence is TGTGCCAGCAGTGATCGGGGGACGGTTTCCGGCTACACCTTC. It encodes CASSDRGTVSGYTF.

V is TRBV19 and J is TRBJ1-2; a possible D gene is TRBD1 (5 bases). V was trimmed by 8 bases and J by 0 bases, leaving 13 bases between them. Germline values: CDR1 LNHDA, CDR2 SQIVND (reference sequence). The CDR3 has 14 amino acids. Here the CDR3 reads CASSNQGTNYGYTF. Here the CDR3 DNA reads TGTGCCAGTTCAAATCAGGGAACTAACTATGGCTACACCTTC.

V is TRBV5-5 and J is TRBJ2-7; tentative D call: TRBD1 (5 bases). V dropped 0 bases and J dropped 3 bases, with 13 bases sitting between them. The CDR3 loop spans 15 amino acids. CDR1 SGHKS and CDR2 YYEKEE come from the germline V gene (reference sequence). The CDR3 nucleotides are TGTGCCAGCAGCTTGGAGCCAGGGTCTCACTACGAGCAGTACTTC. Amino acids: CASSLEPGSHYEQYF.

The chain carries TRBV4-3 and TRBJ2-5, with D maybe TRBD1 (6 bases). There are 15 residues in the CDR3. V lost 5 bases and J 3 bases, leaving 16 bases between the germline ends. Germline CDR1 LGHNA, CDR2 YSLEER. The chain's CDR3 is CASSADAGDEETQYF. CDR3 coding DNA: TGCGCCAGCAGCGCGGATGCAGGGGATGAAGAGACCCAGTACTTC.

The gene calls are TRBV7-6 and TRBJ1-3; TRBD1 agrees at 7 bases. With 5 bases clipped from V and 2 bases from J, the junction kept 6 bases outside the gene matches. Germline loops: CDR1 SGHVS, CDR2 FNYEAQ. This CDR3 comprises 15 residues. The CDR3 protein is CASSPTGRTGNTIYF. For the CDR3, the DNA is TGTGCCAGCAGCCCGACAGGGAGGACTGGAAACACCATATATTTT.